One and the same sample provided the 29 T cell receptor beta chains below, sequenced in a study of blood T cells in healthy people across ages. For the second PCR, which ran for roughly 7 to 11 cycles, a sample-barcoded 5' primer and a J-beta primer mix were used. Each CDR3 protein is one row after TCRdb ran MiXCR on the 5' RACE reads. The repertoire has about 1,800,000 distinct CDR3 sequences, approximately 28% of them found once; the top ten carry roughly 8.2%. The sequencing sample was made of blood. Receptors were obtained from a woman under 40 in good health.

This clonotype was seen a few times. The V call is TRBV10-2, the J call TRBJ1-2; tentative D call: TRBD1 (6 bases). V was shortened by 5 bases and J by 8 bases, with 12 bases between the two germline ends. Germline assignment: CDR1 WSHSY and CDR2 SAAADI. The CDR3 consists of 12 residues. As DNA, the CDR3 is TGCGCCAGCAGTACGGGGGCCGAGGGCTACACCTTC. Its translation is CASSTGAEGYTF.

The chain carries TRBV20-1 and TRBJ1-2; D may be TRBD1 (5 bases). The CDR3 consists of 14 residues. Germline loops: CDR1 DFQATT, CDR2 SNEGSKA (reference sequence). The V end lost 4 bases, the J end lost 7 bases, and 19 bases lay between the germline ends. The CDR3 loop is CSATSGLRGSGYTF. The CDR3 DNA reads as TGCAGTGCTACGTCAGGGCTTCGGGGTTCTGGCTACACCTTC.

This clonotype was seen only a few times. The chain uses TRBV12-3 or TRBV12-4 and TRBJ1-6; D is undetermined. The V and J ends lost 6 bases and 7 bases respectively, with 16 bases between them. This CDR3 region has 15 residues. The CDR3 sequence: CASSPMRGPNSPLHF. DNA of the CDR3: TGTGCCAGCAGCCCGATGCGGGGTCCCAATTCACCCCTCCACTTT.

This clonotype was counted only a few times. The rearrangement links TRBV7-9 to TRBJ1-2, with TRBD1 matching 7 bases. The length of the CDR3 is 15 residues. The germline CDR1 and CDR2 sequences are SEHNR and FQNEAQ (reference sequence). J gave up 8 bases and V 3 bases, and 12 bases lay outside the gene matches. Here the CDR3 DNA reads TGTGCCAGCAGCTTCAATCTGGGGACAGCGCGAGGCTACACCTTC. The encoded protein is CASSFNLGTARGYTF.

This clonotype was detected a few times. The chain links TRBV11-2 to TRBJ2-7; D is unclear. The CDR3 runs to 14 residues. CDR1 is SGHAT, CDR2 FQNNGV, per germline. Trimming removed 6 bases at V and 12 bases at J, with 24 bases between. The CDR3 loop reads CASSPQGSSYESYF. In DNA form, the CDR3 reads TGTGCCAGCAGTCCTCAAGGGTCAAGCTACGAGTCGTACTTC.

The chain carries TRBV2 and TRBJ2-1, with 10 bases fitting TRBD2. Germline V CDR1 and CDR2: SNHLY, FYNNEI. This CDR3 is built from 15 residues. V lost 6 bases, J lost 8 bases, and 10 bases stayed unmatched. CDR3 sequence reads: CASSVASGGVDEQFF. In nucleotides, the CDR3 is TGTGCCAGCAGCGTGGCTAGCGGGGGTGTCGATGAGCAGTTCTTC. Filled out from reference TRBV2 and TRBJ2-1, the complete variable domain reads EPEVTQTPSHQVTQMGQEVILRCVPISNHLYFYWYRQILGQKVEFLVSFYNNEISEKSEIFDDQFSVERPDGSNFTLKIRSTKLEDSAMYFCASSVASGGVDEQFFGPGTRLTVL.

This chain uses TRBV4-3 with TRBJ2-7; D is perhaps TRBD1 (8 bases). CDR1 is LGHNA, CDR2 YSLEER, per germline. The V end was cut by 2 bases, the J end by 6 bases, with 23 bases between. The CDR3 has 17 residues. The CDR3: CASSQLQGGDLLGEQYF. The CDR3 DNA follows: TGCGCCAGCAGCCAACTACAGGGGGGGGATCTTTTAGGCGAGCAGTACTTC.

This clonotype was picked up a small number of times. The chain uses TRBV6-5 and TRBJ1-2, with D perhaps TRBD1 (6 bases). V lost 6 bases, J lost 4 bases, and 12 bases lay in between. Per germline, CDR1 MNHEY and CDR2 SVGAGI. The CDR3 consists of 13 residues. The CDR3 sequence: CASRPGHFYGYTF. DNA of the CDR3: TGTGCCAGCAGACCGGGACACTTCTATGGCTACACCTTC.

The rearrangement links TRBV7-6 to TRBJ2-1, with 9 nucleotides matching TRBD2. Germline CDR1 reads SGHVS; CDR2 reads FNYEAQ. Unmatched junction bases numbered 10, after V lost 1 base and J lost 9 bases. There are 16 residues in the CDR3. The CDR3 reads CASSLGLAGTAGEQFF. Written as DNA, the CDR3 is TGTGCCAGCAGCTTAGGGCTAGCGGGGACCGCGGGTGAGCAGTTCTTC.

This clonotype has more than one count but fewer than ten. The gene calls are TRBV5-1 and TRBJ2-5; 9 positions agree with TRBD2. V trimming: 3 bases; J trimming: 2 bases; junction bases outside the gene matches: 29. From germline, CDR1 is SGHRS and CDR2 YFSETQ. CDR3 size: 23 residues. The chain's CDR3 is CASSSPGGADSGSGSRQQETQYF. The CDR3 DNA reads TGCGCCAGCAGCTCCCCCGGGGGGGCGGATAGCGGGAGCGGATCGAGGCAGCAAGAGACCCAGTACTTC.

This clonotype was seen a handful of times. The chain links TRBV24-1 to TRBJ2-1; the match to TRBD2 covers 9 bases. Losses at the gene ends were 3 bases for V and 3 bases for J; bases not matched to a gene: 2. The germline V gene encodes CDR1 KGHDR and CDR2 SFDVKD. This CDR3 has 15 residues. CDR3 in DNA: TGTGCCACCAGTGATACGACTAGCGGCTACAATGAGCAGTTCTTC. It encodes CATSDTTSGYNEQFF.

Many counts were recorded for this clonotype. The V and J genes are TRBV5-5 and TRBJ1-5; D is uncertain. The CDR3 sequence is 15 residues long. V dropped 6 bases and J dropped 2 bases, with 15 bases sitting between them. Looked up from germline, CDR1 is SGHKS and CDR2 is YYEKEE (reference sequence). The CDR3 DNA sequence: TGTGCCAGCACCCGCGACCCGGCGGGCAATCAGCCCCAGCATTTT. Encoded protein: CASTRDPAGNQPQHF.

CDR3 loop: CATSKRRGTGDRVTNEKLFF. CDR3 sequence (DNA): TGTGCCACCAGCAAGAGAAGAGGGACAGGGGATCGGGTGACTAATGAAAAACTGTTTTTT. This rearrangement joins TRBV15 to TRBJ1-4; 10 bases are shared with TRBD1. V lost 4 bases, J lost 2 bases, and 16 bases stayed unmatched. The CDR3 extends over 20 amino acids. CDR1 LNHNV and CDR2 YYDKDF come from the germline V gene (reference sequence).

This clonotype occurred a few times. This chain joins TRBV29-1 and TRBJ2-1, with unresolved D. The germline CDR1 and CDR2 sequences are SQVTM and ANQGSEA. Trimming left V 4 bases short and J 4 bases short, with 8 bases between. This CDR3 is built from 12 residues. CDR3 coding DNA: TGCAGCGTTGGACGCGGTTACAATGAGCAGTTCTTC. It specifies CSVGRGYNEQFF.

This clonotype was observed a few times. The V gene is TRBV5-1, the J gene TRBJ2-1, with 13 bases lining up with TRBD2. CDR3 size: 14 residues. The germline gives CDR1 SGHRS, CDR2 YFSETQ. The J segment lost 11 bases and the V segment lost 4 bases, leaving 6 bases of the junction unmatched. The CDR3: CASSGGLAGIKQFF. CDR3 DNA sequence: TGCGCCAGCAGCGGGGGACTAGCGGGGATTAAGCAGTTCTTC. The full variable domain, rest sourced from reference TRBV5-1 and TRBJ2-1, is KAGVTQTPRYLIKTRGQQVTLSCSPISGHRSVSWYQQTPGQGLQFLFEYFSETQRNKGNFPGRFSGRQFSNSRSEMNVSTLELGDSALYLCASSGGLAGIKQFFGPGTRLTVL.

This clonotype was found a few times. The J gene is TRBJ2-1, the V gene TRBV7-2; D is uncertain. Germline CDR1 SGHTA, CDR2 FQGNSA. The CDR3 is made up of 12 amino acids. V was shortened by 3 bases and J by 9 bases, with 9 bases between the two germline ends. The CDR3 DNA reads TGTGCCAGCAGCTTTGGGATGGGTGAGCAGTTCTTC. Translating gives CASSFGMGEQFF.

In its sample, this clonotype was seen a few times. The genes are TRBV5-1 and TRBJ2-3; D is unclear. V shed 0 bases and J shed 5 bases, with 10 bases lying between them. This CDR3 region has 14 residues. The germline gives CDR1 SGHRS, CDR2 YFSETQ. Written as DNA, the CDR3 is TGCGCCAGCAGCTTGGTGGGCAGGATAGATACGCAGTATTTT. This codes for CASSLVGRIDTQYF.

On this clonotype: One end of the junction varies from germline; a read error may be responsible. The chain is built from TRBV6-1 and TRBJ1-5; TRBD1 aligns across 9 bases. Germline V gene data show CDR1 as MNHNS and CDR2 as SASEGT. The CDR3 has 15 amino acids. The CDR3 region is CAGSEVGQGNQPQHF. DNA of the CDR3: TGTGCCGGCAGTGAAGTGGGACAGGGAAATCAGCCCCAGCATTTT.

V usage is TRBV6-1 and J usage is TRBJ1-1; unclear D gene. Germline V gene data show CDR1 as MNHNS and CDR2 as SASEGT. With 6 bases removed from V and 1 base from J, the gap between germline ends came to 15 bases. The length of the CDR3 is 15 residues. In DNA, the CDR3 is TGTGCCAGCAGCCACCTGGGAGGCCCGAACACTGAAGCTTTCTTT. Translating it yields CASSHLGGPNTEAFF.

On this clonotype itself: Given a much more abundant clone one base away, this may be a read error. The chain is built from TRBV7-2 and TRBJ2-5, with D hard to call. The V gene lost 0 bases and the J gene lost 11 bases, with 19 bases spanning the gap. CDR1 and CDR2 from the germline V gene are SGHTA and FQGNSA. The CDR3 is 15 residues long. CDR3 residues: CASSLALGTYNEQYF. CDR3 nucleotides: TGTGCCAGCAGCTTAGCCTTGGGCACTTACAATGAGCAGTACTTC.

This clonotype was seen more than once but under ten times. Written as DNA, the CDR3 is TGTGCCAGCAGCCAAGGTCTGCTAGCGGGGGTCCAAGAGACCCAGTACTTC. The encoded protein is CASSQGLLAGVQETQYF. This chain connects TRBV3-1 to TRBJ2-5; 10 bases fit TRBD2. Per the germline V gene, CDR1 is LGHDT and CDR2 is YNNKEL (reference sequence). V shed 1 base and J 1 base; nucleotides not matched to a gene: 6. The CDR3 consists of 17 residues.

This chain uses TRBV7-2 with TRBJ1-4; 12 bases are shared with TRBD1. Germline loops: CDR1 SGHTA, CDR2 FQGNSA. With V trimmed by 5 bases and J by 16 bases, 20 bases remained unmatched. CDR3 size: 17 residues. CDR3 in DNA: TGTGCCAGCAGCGCCCGGGACAGGGGGCTCACTAATGAAAAGCGGTTTTTT. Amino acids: CASSARDRGLTNEKRFF.

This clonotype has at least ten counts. The CDR3 bases are TGTGCCAGCAGCTTAGAAATGGTGGCAGCTCAAGAGACCCAGTACTTC. This codes for CASSLEMVAAQETQYF. The V gene is TRBV7-9, the J gene TRBJ2-5; no clear D. Germline values: CDR1 SEHNR, CDR2 FQNEAQ (reference sequence). Trimming left V 1 base short and J 2 bases short, with 14 bases between. The CDR3 covers 16 residues.

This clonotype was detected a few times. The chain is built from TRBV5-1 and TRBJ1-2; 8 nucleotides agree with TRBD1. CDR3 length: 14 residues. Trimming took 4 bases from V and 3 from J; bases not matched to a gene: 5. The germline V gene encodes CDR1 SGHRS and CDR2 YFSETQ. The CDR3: CASSETTGDYGYTF. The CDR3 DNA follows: TGCGCCAGCAGCGAAACGACAGGGGACTATGGCTACACCTTC.

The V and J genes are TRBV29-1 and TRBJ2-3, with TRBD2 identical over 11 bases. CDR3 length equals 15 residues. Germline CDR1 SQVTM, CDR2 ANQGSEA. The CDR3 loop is CGLRGLAGGTDTQYF. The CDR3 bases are TGCGGCCTCAGAGGGCTAGCGGGAGGAACAGATACGCAGTATTTT.

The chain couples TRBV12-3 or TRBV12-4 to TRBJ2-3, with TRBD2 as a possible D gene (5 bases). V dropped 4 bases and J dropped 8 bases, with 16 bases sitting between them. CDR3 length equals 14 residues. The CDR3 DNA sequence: TGTGCCAGCAGTTCCGGGGAGTTTATTAGTACGCAGTATTTT. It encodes CASSSGEFISTQYF.

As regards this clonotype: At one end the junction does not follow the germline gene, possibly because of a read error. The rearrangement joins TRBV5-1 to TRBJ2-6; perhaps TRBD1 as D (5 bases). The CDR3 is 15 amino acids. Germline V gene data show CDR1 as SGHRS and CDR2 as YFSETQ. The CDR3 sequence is CASSFEGSGADVLTF. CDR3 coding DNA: TGCGCCAGCAGCTTTGAAGGGTCTGGGGCCGACGTCCTGACTTTC.

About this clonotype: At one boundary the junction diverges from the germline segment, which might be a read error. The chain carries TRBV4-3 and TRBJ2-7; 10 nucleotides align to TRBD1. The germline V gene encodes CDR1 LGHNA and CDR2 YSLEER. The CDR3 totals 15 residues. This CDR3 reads CSSSQEWDRGYEQYF. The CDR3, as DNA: TGCTCCAGCAGCCAAGAGTGGGACAGGGGTTACGAGCAGTACTTC.

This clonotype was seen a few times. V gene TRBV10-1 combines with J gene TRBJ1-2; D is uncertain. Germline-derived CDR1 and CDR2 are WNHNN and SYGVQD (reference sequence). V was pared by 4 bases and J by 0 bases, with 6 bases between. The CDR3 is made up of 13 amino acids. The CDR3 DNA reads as TGCGCCAGCAGTGTTTCACCTAACTATGGCTACACCTTC. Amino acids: CASSVSPNYGYTF.